The sequence of this TCR beta chain was determined in a study of blood T cells in healthy people across ages. The junction had 6 bases not matched to a gene; V was cut back by 1 base and J by 6 bases. The CDR3 sequence is 15 residues long. Germline loops: CDR1 MDHEN, CDR2 SYDVKM. Primers used in a second PCR of about 7 to 12 cycles were a sample-barcoded 5' primer and a J-beta primer mix. One entry per CDR3 protein, called by TCRdb with MiXCR from the 5' RACE reads. The data show under 1,000,000 distinct CDR3 sequences, with 46% seen just once and 15% to 20% held by the top ten. Concerning this clonotype itself: Its antigen is as yet unknown.

Study-wide results and caveats: Lack of knowledge of donor CMV status possibly confounded expanded clonotype changes.

The chain couples TRBV28 to TRBJ2-1; 7 bases line up with TRBD2. Material for sequencing was blood. The receptor comes from a man older than 75 in good health. CDR3: CASSLLQLASNEQFF. The CDR3 nucleotides are TGTGCCAGCAGTTTATTGCAACTAGCGTCCAATGAGCAGTTCTTC.